One sample yielded the 29 T cell receptor beta chains listed below, sequenced in a study of cytomegalovirus exposure and HLA in healthy donors. Primers: 60 Vbeta forward and 13 Jbeta reverse. Data came from immunoSEQ multiplex PCR; TCRdb stores just in-frame clones and leaves some out. The sample consists of about 130,000 clones, about 80% of them appearing once. Material: PBMCs. These receptors were collected from a man aged 25 to 40 in good health and CMV-seronegative.

The genes are TRBV5-1 and TRBJ2-7, with 7 bases fitting TRBD1. CDR1 is SGHRS, CDR2 YFSETQ, per germline. The CDR3 is 14 residues long. The trim removed 8 bases at V and 0 bases at J, leaving 8 bases unmatched. In nucleotides, the CDR3 is TGCGCCAGTAACTCCGGGACAGCCTCCTACGAGCAGTACTTC. Residues: CASNSGTASYEQYF. The full variable domain, in which reference TRBV5-1 and TRBJ2-7 provide the parts outside the CDR3, is KAGVTQTPRYLIKTRGQQVTLSCSPISGHRSVSWYQQTPGQGLQFLFEYFSETQRNKGNFPGRFSGRQFSNSRSEMNVSTLELGDSALYLCASNSGTASYEQYFGPGTRLTVT.

This clone occurred a few times. The rearrangement joins TRBV28 to TRBJ2-3, with 7 bases identical to TRBD2. This CDR3 comprises 11 residues. In germline, CDR1 is MDHEN, CDR2 SYDVKM. J was trimmed by 6 bases and V by 6 bases; bases with no gene match: 0. CDR3: CASRGGDTQYF. CDR3 DNA sequence: TGTGCCAGCAGGGGGGGGGATACGCAGTATTTT.

The chain links TRBV18 to TRBJ1-5; TRBD1 aligns across 9 bases. CDR1 and CDR2 from the germline V gene are KGHSH and LQKENI. CDR3 length: 14 amino acids. J was trimmed by 5 bases and V by 2 bases; bases with no gene match: 1. The CDR3 region is CASSPGTGHQPQHF. The CDR3 bases are TGTGCCAGCTCACCAGGGACAGGGCATCAGCCCCAGCATTTT.

V and J are TRBV10-1 and TRBJ2-7; D is perhaps TRBD1 (6 bases). The ends were cut back, 4 bases at V and 2 bases at J, with 12 bases in the middle. Germline V gene data show CDR1 as WNHNN and CDR2 as SYGVQD (reference sequence). The CDR3 is 14 amino acids. CDR3 in DNA: TGCGCCAGCAGTGCCTTCGGGACACCCTACGAGCAGTACTTC. This translates into CASSAFGTPYEQYF.

The rearrangement joins TRBV19 to TRBJ1-1; D may be TRBD1 (6 bases). With 5 bases removed from V and 3 bases from J, the gap between germline ends came to 16 bases. The CDR3 is made up of 15 amino acids. The germline V gene encodes CDR1 LNHDA and CDR2 SQIVND (reference sequence). The CDR3 sequence: CASSFYRVGDTEAFF. In nucleotides, the CDR3 is TGTGCCAGTAGTTTCTACAGGGTTGGCGACACTGAAGCTTTCTTT.

The chain has TRBV28 and TRBJ1-4; 7 nucleotides match TRBD1. Losses at the gene ends were 6 bases for V and 0 bases for J; bases not matched to a gene: 7. The germline CDR1 and CDR2 sequences are MDHEN and SYDVKM. The CDR3 extends over 16 amino acids. The CDR3 loop is CASRYRDSTTNEKLFF. The CDR3 DNA reads TGTGCCAGCAGGTACCGGGACAGCACAACTAATGAAAAACTGTTTTTT.

The gene calls are TRBV29-1 and TRBJ2-1; 7 bases map to TRBD1. Germline V gives CDR1 SQVTM, CDR2 ANQGSEA. Losses at the gene ends were 6 bases for V and 2 bases for J; bases not matched to a gene: 1. CDR3 length: 12 residues. The CDR3 DNA sequence: TGCAGCGTGGGGACAGCCTACAATGAGCAGTTCTTC. It codes for CSVGTAYNEQFF.

This rearrangement joins TRBV12-5 to TRBJ2-5; 7 positions agree with TRBD1. With the DNA end fitting TRBJ2-7 better, the J assignment may be wrong. The CDR3 totals 19 residues. Germline-derived CDR1 and CDR2 are LGHNT and FRNRAP. The CDR3 sequence: CASGSYSYPHRQGGYEQYF. In DNA, the CDR3 is TGTGCTAGTGGTTCTTATTCTTATCCTCACCGACAGGGTGGCTACGAGCAGTACTTC.

The chain recombines TRBV19 with TRBJ2-7; tentatively, D is TRBD1 (5 bases). Germline-derived CDR1 and CDR2 are LNHDA and SQIVND (reference sequence). This CDR3 contains 15 residues. V was trimmed by 2 bases and J by 3 bases, leaving 14 bases between them. This CDR3 is CASSIQDINDYEQYF. Here the CDR3 DNA reads TGTGCCAGTAGTATACAGGACATAAATGACTACGAGCAGTACTTC.

This chain joins TRBV30 and TRBJ2-7; TRBD1 matches at 9 bases. Germline loops: CDR1 GTSNPN, CDR2 SVGIG (reference sequence). After removal of 3 bases from V and 4 bases from J, the junction contained 13 bases not matched to a gene. This CDR3 is 16 amino acids long. CDR3: CAWRQQGALSPYEQYF. The CDR3 coding sequence is TGTGCCTGGAGACAACAGGGGGCACTGAGCCCTTACGAGCAGTACTTC.

This clone occurred a few times. This rearrangement joins TRBV6-1 to TRBJ1-1, with a weak D call TRBD1 (5 bases). The CDR3 length is 13 residues. Germline CDR1 is MNHNS and CDR2 is SASEGT. Trimming pared 3 bases from V and 4 bases from J, leaving 9 bases between. The CDR3 DNA reads as TGTGCCAGCAGTGACCCTAGGGGCACTGAAGCTTTCTTT. It specifies CASSDPRGTEAFF.

This clone was seen a handful of times. The rearrangement joins TRBV14 to TRBJ2-7; 7 bases line up with TRBD2. With 8 bases clipped from V and 0 bases from J, the junction kept 4 bases outside the gene matches. The CDR3 is 13 amino acids. Per germline, CDR1 SGHDN and CDR2 FVKESK. The CDR3 sequence is CASGTMSSYEQYF. The CDR3 nucleotides read TGTGCCAGCGGGACTATGAGCTCCTACGAGCAGTACTTC.

V usage is TRBV7-2 and J usage is TRBJ1-2; no reliable D call. V lost 5 bases and J lost 4, with 11 bases in between. The germline V gene has CDR1 SGHTA and CDR2 FQGNSA. The CDR3 consists of 13 residues. The CDR3 is CASSPSDSYGYTF. The CDR3 DNA sequence: TGTGCCAGCAGCCCCTCTGACTCCTATGGCTACACCTTC.

The gene calls are TRBV6-1 and TRBJ2-3; tentative D call: TRBD2 (6 bases). V was trimmed by 3 bases and J by 5 bases, leaving 15 bases between them. The CDR3 runs to 15 residues. The germline V gene has CDR1 MNHNS and CDR2 SASEGT. The CDR3, as DNA: TGTGCCAGCAGTGATGGACTATTTTCCCGAGATACGCAGTATTTT. It translates to CASSDGLFSRDTQYF.

The rearrangement uses TRBV5-1 and TRBJ2-5, with D maybe TRBD2 (5 bases). The CDR3 spans 12 residues. The germline CDR1 and CDR2 sequences are SGHRS and YFSETQ. Trimming removed 4 bases from V and 3 bases from J, with 7 bases in between. Here the CDR3 DNA reads TGCGCCAGCAGCCGGACTGAAGAGACCCAGTACTTC. Translated: CASSRTEETQYF.

This clone was seen only a few times. The J gene is TRBJ1-1, the V gene TRBV10-2, with D unclear. With 4 bases removed from V and 4 bases from J, the gap between germline ends came to 10 bases. Germline CDR1 WSHSY, CDR2 SAAADI. This CDR3 is 13 amino acids long. This CDR3 reads CASSVGSVTEAFF. The DNA of the CDR3 is TGCGCCAGCAGTGTAGGGAGCGTCACTGAAGCTTTCTTT.

The chain is built from TRBV28 and TRBJ1-1; TRBD1 agrees at 8 bases. The CDR3 consists of 13 residues. The J segment lost 2 bases and the V segment lost 8 bases, leaving 4 bases of the junction unmatched. Germline assignment: CDR1 MDHEN and CDR2 SYDVKM. The CDR3 nucleotides read TGTGCCAGCGTTACAGGGGGAAACACTGAAGCTTTCTTT. Encoded protein: CASVTGGNTEAFF.

Written as DNA, the CDR3 is TGCAGCGTTGTTCCCGGACAGGGGAACCAGCCCCAGCATTTT. It encodes CSVVPGQGNQPQHF. The chain joins TRBV29-1 to TRBJ1-5; 9 bases line up with TRBD1. The CDR3 consists of 14 residues. CDR1 SQVTM and CDR2 ANQGSEA come from the germline V gene. The V and J ends lost 4 bases and 7 bases, in that order; junction bases with no gene match: 8.

The chain has TRBV27 and TRBJ2-3; the match to TRBD2 covers 8 bases. The V gene's germline CDR1 is MNHEY and CDR2 SMNVEV (reference sequence). J lost 4 bases, V lost 4 bases, and 16 bases had no gene match. The CDR3 runs 18 residues. CDR3 amino acids: CASSSLSSGHPGADTQYF. As DNA, the CDR3 is TGTGCCAGCAGTTCTCTTTCTAGCGGGCACCCAGGAGCAGATACGCAGTATTTT.

This chain connects TRBV19 to TRBJ2-6, with 9 bases matching TRBD1. Germline CDR1 reads LNHDA; CDR2 reads SQIVND (reference sequence). The V gene end was trimmed by 2 bases and the J gene end by 2 bases; junction bases not matched to a gene: 13. The CDR3 consists of 20 residues. The CDR3 spells CASSIRGRNRQGAGANVLTF. As DNA, the CDR3 is TGTGCCAGTAGTATAAGGGGCCGGAACAGACAGGGGGCTGGGGCCAACGTCCTGACTTTC.

In its sample, this clone was seen a few times. The chain joins TRBV6-5 to TRBJ2-2; 11 bases align to TRBD1. V was pared by 5 bases and J by 6 bases, with 5 bases of the junction left unmatched. From germline, CDR1 is MNHEY and CDR2 SVGAGI. The CDR3 totals 15 residues. CDR3 loop: CASSTGTGGAGELFF. The CDR3 DNA reads as TGTGCCAGCAGTACCGGGACAGGGGGGGCCGGGGAGCTGTTTTTT.

V gene TRBV2 combines with J gene TRBJ1-2; D remains unclear. Trimming took 7 bases from V and 6 from J, leaving 6 bases between them. CDR3 size: 10 residues. Looked up from germline, CDR1 is SNHLY and CDR2 is FYNNEI. CDR3 DNA: TGTGCCAGCATCCTAGATGGCTACACCTTC. Amino acid sequence: CASILDGYTF.

The J gene is TRBJ1-1, the V gene TRBV6-6; TRBD1 aligns across 7 bases. Trimming took 6 bases from V and 6 from J; bases not matched to a gene: 10. The germline CDR1 and CDR2 sequences are MNHNY and SVGAGI (reference sequence). The length of the CDR3 is 14 residues. The CDR3 spells CASRQLQGYSEAFF. In nucleotides, the CDR3 is TGTGCCAGCAGGCAGCTACAGGGGTACTCTGAAGCTTTCTTT.

In the case of this clone: One end of the junction does not line up with germline, which may come from a read error. V is TRBV7-9 and J is TRBJ1-1; D is possibly TRBD1 (6 bases). Germline CDR1 and CDR2: SEHNR and FQNEAQ (reference sequence). This CDR3 has 16 residues. The CDR3 DNA follows: TGTTCCAGCAGCATATTACAGGGCTGGATGAACACTGAAGCTTTCTTT. Its protein is CSSSILQGWMNTEAFF.

This rearrangement joins TRBV5-1 to TRBJ2-3, with D unresolved. The germline CDR1 and CDR2 sequences are SGHRS and YFSETQ. V was clipped by 3 bases and J by 2 bases, with 10 bases between them. The CDR3 length is 14 residues. DNA for the CDR3: TGCGCCAGCAGCTCCGGAGAGTACACAGATACGCAGTATTTT. This translates into CASSSGEYTDTQYF.

The chain joins TRBV5-5 to TRBJ2-6; 7 bases fit TRBD2. CDR1 and CDR2 from the germline V gene are SGHKS and YYEKEE (reference sequence). CDR3 length equals 16 residues. V lost 7 bases and J lost 0; bases outside the gene matches: 7. CDR3 region: CASLEGGVSGANVLTF. CDR3 bases: TGTGCCAGCCTCGAGGGAGGGGTCTCTGGGGCCAACGTCCTGACTTTC.

The rearrangement joins TRBV5-6 to TRBJ1-2; a possible D gene is TRBD1 (5 bases). The CDR3 is made up of 14 amino acids. Trimming took off 0 bases at V and 3 bases at J, with 9 bases between the two ends. Germline V gene lookup returns CDR1 SGHDT and CDR2 YYEEEE. In DNA form, the CDR3 reads TGTGCCAGCAGCTTGGGACAGAGTCACTATGGCTACACCTTC. Amino acid sequence: CASSLGQSHYGYTF.

V is TRBV7-2 and J is TRBJ2-3, with 7 bases that match TRBD1. Trimming cost V 3 bases and J 0 bases; bases outside gene matches: 0. Germline V gene sequence: CDR1 SGHTA, CDR2 FQGNSA. This CDR3 spans 14 amino acids. CDR3 loop: CASSLTGSTDTQYF. The CDR3 DNA reads TGTGCCAGCAGCTTGACAGGGAGCACAGATACGCAGTATTTT.

This clone was seen more than once but under ten times. The chain has TRBV9 and TRBJ1-1; D gene ambiguous. The CDR3 extends over 13 amino acids. The ends were cut back, 0 bases at V and 5 bases at J, with 8 bases in the middle. Per germline, CDR1 SGDLS and CDR2 YYNGEE. This CDR3 reads CASSVGGITEAFF. The CDR3 nucleotides read TGTGCCAGCAGCGTAGGCGGGATAACTGAAGCTTTCTTT. The full variable domain, completed using reference TRBV9 and TRBJ1-1, is DSGVTQTPKHLITATGQRVTLRCSPRSGDLSVYWYQQSLDQGLQFLIQYYNGEERAKGNILERFSAQQFPDLHSELNLSSLELGDSALYFCASSVGGITEAFFGQGTRLTVV.